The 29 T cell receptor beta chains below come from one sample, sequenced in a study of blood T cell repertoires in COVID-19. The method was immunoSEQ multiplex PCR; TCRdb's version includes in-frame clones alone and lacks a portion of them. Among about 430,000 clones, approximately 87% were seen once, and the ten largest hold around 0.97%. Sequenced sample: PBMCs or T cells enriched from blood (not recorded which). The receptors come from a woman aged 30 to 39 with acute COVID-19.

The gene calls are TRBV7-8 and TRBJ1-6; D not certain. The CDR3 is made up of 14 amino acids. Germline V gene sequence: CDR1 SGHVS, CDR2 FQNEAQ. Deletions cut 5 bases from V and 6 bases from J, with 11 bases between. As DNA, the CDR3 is TGTGCCAGCAGCCGAACAGTAACTAATTCACCCCTCCACTTT. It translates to CASSRTVTNSPLHF.

CDR3 amino acids: CASSDSGYRGTGNTIYF. CDR3 DNA sequence: TGTGCCAGCAGTGACTCTGGCTACAGGGGTACCGGAAACACCATATATTTT. The chain combines TRBV6-4 with TRBJ1-3; 7 bases agree with TRBD1. The length of the CDR3 is 17 residues. In germline, CDR1 is MRHNA, CDR2 SNTAGT. V shed 0 bases, J shed 4 bases, and the junction held 9 bases outside the gene matches.

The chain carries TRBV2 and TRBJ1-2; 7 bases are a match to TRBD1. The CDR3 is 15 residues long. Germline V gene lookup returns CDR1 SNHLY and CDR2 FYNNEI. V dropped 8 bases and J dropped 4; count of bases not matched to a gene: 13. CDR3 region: CASSPLRGKGYGYTF. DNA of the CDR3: TGTGCCAGCTCCCCCCTCAGGGGGAAGGGCTATGGCTACACCTTC. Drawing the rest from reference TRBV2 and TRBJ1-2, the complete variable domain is EPEVTQTPSHQVTQMGQEVILRCVPISNHLYFYWYRQILGQKVEFLVSFYNNEISEKSEIFDDQFSVERPDGSNFTLKIRSTKLEDSAMYFCASSPLRGKGYGYTFGSGTRLTVV.

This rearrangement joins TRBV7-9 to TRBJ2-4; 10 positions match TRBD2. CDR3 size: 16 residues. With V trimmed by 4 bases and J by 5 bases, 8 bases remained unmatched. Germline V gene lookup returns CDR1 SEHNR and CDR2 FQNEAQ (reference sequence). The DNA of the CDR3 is TGTGCCAGCAGCTCCGAGCGGGGGGGCCCGGAAAACATTCAGTACTTC. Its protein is CASSSERGGPENIQYF.

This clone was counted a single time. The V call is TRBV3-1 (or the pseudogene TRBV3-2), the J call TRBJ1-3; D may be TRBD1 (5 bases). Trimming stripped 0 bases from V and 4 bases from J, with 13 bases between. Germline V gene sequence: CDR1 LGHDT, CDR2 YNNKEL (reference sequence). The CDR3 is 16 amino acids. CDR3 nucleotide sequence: TGTGCCAGCAGCCAAGAGCCAGGGCTCGGGGGAAACACCATATATTTT. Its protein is CASSQEPGLGGNTIYF.

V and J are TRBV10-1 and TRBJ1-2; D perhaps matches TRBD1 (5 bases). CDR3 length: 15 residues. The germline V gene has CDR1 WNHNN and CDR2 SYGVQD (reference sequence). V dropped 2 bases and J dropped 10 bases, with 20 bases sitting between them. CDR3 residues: CASSESGANRQFYTF. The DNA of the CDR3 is TGCGCCAGCAGTGAGAGCGGGGCGAATCGGCAATTCTACACCTTC.

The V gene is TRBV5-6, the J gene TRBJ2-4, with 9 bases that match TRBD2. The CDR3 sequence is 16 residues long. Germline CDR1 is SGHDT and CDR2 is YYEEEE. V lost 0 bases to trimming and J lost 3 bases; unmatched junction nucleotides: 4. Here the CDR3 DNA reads TGTGCCAGCAGCTTGGGGAGCGGGGGGCTCAAAAACATTCAGTACTTC. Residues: CASSLGSGGLKNIQYF.

The CDR3 protein is CASSYEGEPMGYEQYF. DNA of the CDR3: TGTGCCAGCAGTTATGAGGGGGAGCCCATGGGCTACGAGCAGTACTTC. This chain connects TRBV6-2 or TRBV6-3 to TRBJ2-7; TRBD1 is a possible D gene (6 bases). V was cut by 3 bases and J by 3 bases, with 18 bases left in between. CDR1 and CDR2 (germline): MNHEY, SVGEGT. The CDR3 totals 16 residues.

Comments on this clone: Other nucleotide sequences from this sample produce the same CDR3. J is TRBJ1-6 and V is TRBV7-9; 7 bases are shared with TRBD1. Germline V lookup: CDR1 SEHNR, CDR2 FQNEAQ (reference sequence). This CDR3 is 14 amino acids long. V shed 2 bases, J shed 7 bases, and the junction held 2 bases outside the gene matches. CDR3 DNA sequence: TGTGCCAGCAGCTTAATACAGGGGAATTCACCCCTCCACTTT. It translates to CASSLIQGNSPLHF.

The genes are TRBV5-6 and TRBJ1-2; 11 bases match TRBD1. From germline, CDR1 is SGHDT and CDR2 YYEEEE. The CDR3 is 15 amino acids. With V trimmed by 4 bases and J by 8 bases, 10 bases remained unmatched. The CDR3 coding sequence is TGTGCCAGCAGCGATCCGGGACAGGGGGTCAACGGCTACACCTTC. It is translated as CASSDPGQGVNGYTF.

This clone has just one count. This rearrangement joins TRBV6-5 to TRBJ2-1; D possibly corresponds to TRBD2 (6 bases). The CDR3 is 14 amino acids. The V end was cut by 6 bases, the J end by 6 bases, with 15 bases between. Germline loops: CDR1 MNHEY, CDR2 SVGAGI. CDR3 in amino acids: CASSRSGGINEQFF. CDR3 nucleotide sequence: TGTGCCAGCAGCCGTAGCGGCGGCATCAATGAGCAGTTCTTC.

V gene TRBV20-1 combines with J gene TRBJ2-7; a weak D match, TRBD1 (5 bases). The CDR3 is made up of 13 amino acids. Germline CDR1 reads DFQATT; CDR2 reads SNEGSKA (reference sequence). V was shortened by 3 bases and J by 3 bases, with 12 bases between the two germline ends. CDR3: CSASGAPGYEQYF. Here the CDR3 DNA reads TGCAGTGCTAGTGGGGCGCCCGGCTACGAGCAGTACTTC.

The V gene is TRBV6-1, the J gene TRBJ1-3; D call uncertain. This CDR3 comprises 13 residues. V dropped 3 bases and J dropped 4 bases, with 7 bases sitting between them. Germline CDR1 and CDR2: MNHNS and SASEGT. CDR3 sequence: CASSEYLGNTIYF. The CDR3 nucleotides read TGTGCCAGCAGTGAGTACTTGGGAAACACCATATATTTT.

DNA of the CDR3: TGTGCCAGCACCATGAGGGGGAAAAATGAGCAGTTCTTC. Amino acids: CASTMRGKNEQFF. The J gene is TRBJ2-1, the V gene TRBV12-3 or TRBV12-4; maybe TRBD1 (6 bases). V was trimmed by 7 bases and J by 7 bases, leaving 14 bases between them. The CDR3 has 13 amino acids.

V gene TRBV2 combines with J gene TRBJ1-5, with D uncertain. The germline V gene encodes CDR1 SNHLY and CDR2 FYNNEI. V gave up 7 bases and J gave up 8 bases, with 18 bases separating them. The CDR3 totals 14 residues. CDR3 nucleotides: TGTGCCAGCATGGCTGGTGGAGGCGACGAGCCCCAGCATTTT. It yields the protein CASMAGGGDEPQHF.

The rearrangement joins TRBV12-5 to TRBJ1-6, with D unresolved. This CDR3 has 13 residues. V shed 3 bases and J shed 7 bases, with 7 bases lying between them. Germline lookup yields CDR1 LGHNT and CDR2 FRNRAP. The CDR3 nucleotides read TGTGCTAGTGGTTTCGGGGAGAATTCACCCCTCCACTTT. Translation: CASGFGENSPLHF. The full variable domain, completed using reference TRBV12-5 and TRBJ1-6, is DARVTQTPRHKVTEMGQEVTMRCQPILGHNTVFWYRQTMMQGLELLAYFRNRAPLDDSGMPKDRFSAEMPDATLATLKIQPSEPRDSAVYFCASGFGENSPLHFGNGTRLTVT.

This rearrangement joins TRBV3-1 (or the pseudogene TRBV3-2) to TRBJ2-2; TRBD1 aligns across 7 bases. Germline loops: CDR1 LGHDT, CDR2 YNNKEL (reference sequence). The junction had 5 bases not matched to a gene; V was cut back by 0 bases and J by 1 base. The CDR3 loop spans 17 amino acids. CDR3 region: CASSQERHRGNTGELFF. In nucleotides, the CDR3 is TGTGCCAGCAGCCAAGAGCGACACAGGGGGAACACCGGGGAGCTGTTTTTT.

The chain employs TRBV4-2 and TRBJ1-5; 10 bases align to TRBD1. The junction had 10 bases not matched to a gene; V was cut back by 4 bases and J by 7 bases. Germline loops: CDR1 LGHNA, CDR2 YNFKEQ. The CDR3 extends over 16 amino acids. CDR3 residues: CASSRPGTGVGQPQHF. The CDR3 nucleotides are TGTGCCAGCAGCCGACCAGGGACAGGGGTCGGACAGCCCCAGCATTTT.

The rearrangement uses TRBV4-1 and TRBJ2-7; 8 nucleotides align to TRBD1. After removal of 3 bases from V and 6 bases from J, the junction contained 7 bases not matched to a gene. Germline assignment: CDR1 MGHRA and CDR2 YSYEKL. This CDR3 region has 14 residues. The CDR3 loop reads CASSQVQGAIEQYF. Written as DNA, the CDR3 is TGCGCCAGCAGCCAGGTCCAGGGGGCGATCGAGCAGTACTTC.

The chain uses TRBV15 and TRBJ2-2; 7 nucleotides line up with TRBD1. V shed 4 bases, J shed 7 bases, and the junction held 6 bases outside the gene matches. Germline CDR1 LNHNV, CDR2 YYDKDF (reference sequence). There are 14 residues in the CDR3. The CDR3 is CATSTDRWGGELFF. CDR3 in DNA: TGTGCCACCAGCACGGACAGGTGGGGCGGGGAGCTGTTTTTT.

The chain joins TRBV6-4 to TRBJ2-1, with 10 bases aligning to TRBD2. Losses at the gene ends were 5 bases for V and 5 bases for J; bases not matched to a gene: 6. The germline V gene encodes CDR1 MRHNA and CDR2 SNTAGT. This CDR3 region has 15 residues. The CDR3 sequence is CASSSQAGGNNEQFF. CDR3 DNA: TGTGCCAGCAGTTCTCAAGCGGGGGGGAACAATGAGCAGTTCTTC.

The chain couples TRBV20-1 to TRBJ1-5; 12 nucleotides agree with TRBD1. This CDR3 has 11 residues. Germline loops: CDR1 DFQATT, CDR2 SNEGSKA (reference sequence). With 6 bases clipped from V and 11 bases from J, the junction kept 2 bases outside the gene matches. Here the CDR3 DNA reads TGCAGTGCCGGGACAGGGGGCGCCCAGCATTTT. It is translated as CSAGTGGAQHF.

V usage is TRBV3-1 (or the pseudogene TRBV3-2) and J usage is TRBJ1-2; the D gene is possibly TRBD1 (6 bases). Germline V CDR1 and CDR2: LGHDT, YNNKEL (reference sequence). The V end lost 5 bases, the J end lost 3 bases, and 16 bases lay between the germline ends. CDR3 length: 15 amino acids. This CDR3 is CASSILQGSDYGYTF. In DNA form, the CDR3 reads TGTGCCAGCAGCATCCTTCAGGGGTCGGACTATGGCTACACCTTC.

CDR3 amino acids: CASSLAGVGDEQFF. DNA for the CDR3: TGTGCCAGCTCGCTAGCGGGGGTCGGCGATGAGCAGTTCTTC. The chain recombines TRBV18 with TRBJ2-1; 10 nucleotides agree with TRBD2. In germline, CDR1 is KGHSH, CDR2 LQKENI. Unmatched junction bases numbered 7, after V lost 6 bases and J lost 8 bases. This CDR3 is built from 14 residues.

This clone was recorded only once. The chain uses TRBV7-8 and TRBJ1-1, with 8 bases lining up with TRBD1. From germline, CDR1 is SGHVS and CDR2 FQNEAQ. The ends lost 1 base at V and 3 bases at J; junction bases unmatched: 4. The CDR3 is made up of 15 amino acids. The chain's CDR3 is CASSLVQGAYTEAFF. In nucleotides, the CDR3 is TGTGCCAGCAGCTTAGTTCAGGGGGCGTACACTGAAGCTTTCTTT. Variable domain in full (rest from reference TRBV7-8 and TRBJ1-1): GAGVSQSPRYKVAKRGQDVALRCDPISGHVSLFWYQQALGQGPEFLTYFQNEAQLDKSGLPSDRFFAERPEGSVSTLKIQRTQQEDSAVYLCASSLVQGAYTEAFFGQGTRLTVV.

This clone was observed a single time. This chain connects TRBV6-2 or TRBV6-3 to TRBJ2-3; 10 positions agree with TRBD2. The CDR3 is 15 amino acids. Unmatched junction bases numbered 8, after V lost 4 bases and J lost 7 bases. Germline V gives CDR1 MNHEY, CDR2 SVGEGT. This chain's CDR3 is CASSSSGGRSYTQYF. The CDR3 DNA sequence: TGTGCCAGCAGTTCTAGCGGGGGACGCTCGTATACGCAGTATTTT.

This CDR3 reads CASSPRGPPGGANVLTF. Here the CDR3 DNA reads TGTGCCAGCTCACCGAGAGGACCGCCGGGGGGGGCCAACGTCCTGACTTTC. V and J are TRBV18 and TRBJ2-6; D perhaps matches TRBD2 (5 bases). This CDR3 is 17 amino acids long. V lost 3 bases, J lost 4 bases, and 16 bases lay in between. Germline lookup yields CDR1 KGHSH and CDR2 LQKENI. Full variable domain (rest looked up from reference TRBV18 and TRBJ2-6): NAGVMQNPRHLVRRRGQEARLRCSPMKGHSHVYWYRQLPEEGLKFMVYLQKENIIDESGMPKERFSAEFPKEGPSILRIQQVVRGDSAAYFCASSPRGPPGGANVLTFGAGSRLTVL.

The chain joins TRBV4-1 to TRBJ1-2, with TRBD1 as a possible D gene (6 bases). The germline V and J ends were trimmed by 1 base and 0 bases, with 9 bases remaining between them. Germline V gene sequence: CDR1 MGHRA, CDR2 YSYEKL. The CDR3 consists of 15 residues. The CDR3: CASSQVGATNYGYTF. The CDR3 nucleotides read TGCGCCAGCAGCCAAGTGGGGGCTACTAACTATGGCTACACCTTC.

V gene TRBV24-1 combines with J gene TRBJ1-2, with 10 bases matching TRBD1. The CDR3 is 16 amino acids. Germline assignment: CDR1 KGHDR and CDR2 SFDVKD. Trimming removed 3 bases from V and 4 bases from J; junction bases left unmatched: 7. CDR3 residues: CATSDPRTGGTYGYTF. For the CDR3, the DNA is TGTGCCACCAGTGATCCCCGGACAGGGGGAACCTATGGCTACACCTTC.